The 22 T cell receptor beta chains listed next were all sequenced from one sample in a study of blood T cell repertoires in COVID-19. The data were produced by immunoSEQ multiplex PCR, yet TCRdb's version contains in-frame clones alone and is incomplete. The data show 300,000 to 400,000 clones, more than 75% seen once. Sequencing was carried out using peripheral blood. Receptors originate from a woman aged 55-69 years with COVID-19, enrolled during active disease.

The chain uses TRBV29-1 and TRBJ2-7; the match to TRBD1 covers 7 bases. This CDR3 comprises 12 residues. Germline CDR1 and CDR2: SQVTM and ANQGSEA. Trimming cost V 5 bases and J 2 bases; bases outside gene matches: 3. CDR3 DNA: TGCAGCGTTAGCCAGGGGGCCTACGAGCAGTACTTC. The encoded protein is CSVSQGAYEQYF.

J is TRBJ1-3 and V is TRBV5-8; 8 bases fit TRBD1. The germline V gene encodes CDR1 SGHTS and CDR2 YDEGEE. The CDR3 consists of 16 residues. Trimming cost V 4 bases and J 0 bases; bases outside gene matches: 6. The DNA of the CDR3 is TGTGCCAGCAGCGTGGACAGGGTCCACTCTGGAAACACCATATATTTT. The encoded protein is CASSVDRVHSGNTIYF.

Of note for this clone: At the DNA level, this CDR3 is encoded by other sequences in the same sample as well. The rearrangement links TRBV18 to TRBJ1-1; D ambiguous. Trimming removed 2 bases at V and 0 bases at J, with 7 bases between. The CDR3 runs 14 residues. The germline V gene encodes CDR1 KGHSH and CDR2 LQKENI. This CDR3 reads CASSPSVMNTEAFF. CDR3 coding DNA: TGTGCCAGCTCACCATCAGTCATGAACACTGAAGCTTTCTTT.

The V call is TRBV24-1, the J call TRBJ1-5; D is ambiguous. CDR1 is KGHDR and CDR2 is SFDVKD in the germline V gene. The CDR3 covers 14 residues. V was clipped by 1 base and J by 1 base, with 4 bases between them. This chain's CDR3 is CATSDFLSNQPQHF. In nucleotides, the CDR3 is TGTGCCACCAGTGATTTTCTCAGCAATCAGCCCCAGCATTTT.

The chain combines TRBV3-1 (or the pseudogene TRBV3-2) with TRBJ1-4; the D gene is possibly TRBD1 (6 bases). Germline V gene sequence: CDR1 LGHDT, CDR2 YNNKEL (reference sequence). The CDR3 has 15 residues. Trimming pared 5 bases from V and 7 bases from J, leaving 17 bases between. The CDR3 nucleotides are TGTGCCAGCAGCTCGCGGGGGGCGTTCGGTGAAAAACTGTTTTTT. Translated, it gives CASSSRGAFGEKLFF.

The CDR3 DNA reads as TGTGCCAGCAGCTTCTACAGGGAAGGGGAGACCCAGTACTTC. This codes for CASSFYREGETQYF. The chain employs TRBV7-9 and TRBJ2-5; perhaps TRBD1 as D (6 bases). Germline-derived CDR1 and CDR2 are SEHNR and FQNEAQ (reference sequence). With 3 bases removed from V and 5 bases from J, the gap between germline ends came to 13 bases. The CDR3 length is 14 residues.

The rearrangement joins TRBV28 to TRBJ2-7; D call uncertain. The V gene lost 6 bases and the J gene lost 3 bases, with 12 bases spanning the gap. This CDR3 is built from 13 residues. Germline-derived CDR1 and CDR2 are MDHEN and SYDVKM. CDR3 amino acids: CASSLPVRYEQYF. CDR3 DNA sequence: TGTGCCAGCAGCCTGCCAGTTCGCTACGAGCAGTACTTC.

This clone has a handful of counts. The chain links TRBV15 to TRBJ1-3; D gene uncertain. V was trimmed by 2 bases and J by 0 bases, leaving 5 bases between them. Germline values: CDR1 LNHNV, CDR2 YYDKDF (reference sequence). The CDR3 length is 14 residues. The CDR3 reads CATSRKASGNTIYF. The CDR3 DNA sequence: TGTGCCACCAGCAGAAAAGCCTCTGGAAACACCATATATTTT. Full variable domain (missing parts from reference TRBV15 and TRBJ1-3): DAMVIQNPRYQVTQFGKPVTLSCSQTLNHNVMYWYQQKSSQAPKLLFHYYDKDFNNEADTPDNFQSRRPNTSFCFLDIRSPGLGDTAMYLCATSRKASGNTIYFGEGSWLTVV.

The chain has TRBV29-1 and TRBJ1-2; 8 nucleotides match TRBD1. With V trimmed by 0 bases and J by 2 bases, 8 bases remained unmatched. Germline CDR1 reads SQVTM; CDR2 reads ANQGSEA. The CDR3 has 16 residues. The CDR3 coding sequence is TGCAGCGTTGAAGATCCTCGGACAGGGACGAACTATGGCTACACCTTC. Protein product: CSVEDPRTGTNYGYTF. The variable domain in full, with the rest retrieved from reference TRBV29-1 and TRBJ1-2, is SAVISQKPSRDICQRGTSLTIQCQVDSQVTMMFWYRQQPGQSLTLIATANQGSEATYESGFVIDKFPISRPNLTFSTLTVSNMSPEDSSIYLCSVEDPRTGTNYGYTFGSGTRLTVV.

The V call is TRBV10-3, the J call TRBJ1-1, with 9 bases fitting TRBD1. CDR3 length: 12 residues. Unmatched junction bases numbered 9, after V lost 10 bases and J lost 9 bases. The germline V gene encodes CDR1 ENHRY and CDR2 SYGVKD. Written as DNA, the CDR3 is TGTGCCACCGCCGGGACAGGGCCACAAGCTTTCTTT. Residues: CATAGTGPQAFF.

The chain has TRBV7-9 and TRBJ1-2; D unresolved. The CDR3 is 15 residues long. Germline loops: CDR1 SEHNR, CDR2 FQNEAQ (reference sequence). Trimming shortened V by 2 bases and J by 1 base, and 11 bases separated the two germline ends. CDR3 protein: CASSLIEAGNYGYTF. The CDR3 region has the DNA TGTGCCAGCAGCTTAATCGAGGCGGGTAACTATGGCTACACCTTC.

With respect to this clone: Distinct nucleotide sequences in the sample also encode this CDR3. This CDR3 is CASSQGQISNQPQHF. Here the CDR3 DNA reads TGTGCCAGCAGCCAGGGACAAATTAGCAATCAGCCCCAGCATTTT. The gene calls are TRBV3-1 (or the pseudogene TRBV3-2) and TRBJ1-5, with D tentatively TRBD1 (6 bases). V lost 3 bases, J lost 0 bases, and 9 bases lay in between. Germline V CDR1 and CDR2: LGHDT, YNNKEL (reference sequence). The CDR3 is 15 amino acids.

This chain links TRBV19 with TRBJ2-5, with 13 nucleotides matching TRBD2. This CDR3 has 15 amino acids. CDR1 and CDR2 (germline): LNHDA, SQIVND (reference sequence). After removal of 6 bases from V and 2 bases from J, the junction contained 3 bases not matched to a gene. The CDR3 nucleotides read TGTGCCAGTAGCCCGGGACTAGCGGGGCAAGAGACCCAGTACTTC. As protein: CASSPGLAGQETQYF.

The CDR3 DNA reads as TGTGCCAGCAGTTTATCGAGCGTATATAGCAATCAGCCCCAGCATTTT. Its protein product is CASSLSSVYSNQPQHF. The V gene is TRBV27, the J gene TRBJ1-5; D unclear. Germline V lookup: CDR1 MNHEY, CDR2 SMNVEV (reference sequence). This CDR3 comprises 16 residues. V was trimmed by 0 bases and J by 0 bases, leaving 9 bases between them.

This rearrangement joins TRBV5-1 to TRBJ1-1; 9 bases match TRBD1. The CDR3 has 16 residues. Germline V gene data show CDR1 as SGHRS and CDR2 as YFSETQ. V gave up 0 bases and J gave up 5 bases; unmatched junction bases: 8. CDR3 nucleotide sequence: TGCGCCAGCAGCTTGGCACCACAGGGGGCGCAGACTGAAGCTTTCTTT. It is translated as CASSLAPQGAQTEAFF.

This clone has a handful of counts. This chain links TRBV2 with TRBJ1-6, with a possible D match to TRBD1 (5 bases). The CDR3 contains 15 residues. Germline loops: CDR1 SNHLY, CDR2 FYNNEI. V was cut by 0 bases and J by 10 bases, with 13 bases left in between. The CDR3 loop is CASSEAAGKRSPLHF. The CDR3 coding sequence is TGTGCCAGCAGTGAAGCGGCAGGGAAACGCTCACCCCTCCACTTT.

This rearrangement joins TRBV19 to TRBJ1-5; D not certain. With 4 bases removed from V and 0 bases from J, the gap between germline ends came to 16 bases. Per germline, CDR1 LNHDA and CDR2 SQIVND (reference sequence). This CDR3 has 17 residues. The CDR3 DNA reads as TGTGCCAGTAGTACCAGGATGTCAATATATAGCAATCAGCCCCAGCATTTT. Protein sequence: CASSTRMSIYSNQPQHF. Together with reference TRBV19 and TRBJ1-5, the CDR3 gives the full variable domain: DGGITQSPKYLFRKEGQNVTLSCEQNLNHDAMYWYRQDPGQGLRLIYYSQIVNDFQKGDIAEGYSVSREKKESFPLTVTSAQKNPTAFYLCASSTRMSIYSNQPQHFGDGTRLSIL.

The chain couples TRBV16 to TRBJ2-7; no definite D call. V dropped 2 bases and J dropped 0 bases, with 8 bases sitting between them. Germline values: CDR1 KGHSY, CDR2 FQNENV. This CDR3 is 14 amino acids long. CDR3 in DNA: TGTGCCAGCAGCCAAAACTTGAACTCCTACGAGCAGTACTTC. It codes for CASSQNLNSYEQYF.

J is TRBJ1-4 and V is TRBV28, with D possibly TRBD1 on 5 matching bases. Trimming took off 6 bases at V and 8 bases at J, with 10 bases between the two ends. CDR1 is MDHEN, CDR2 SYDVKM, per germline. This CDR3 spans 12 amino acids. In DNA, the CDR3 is TGTGCCAGCAGCCGAAGGGGCGAAAAACTGTTTTTT. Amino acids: CASSRRGEKLFF.

The CDR3 nucleotides are TGTGCCAGCAGTCCCCGAACAACGATGTTTGATAGCAATCAGCCCCAGCATTTT. It translates to CASSPRTTMFDSNQPQHF. The rearrangement uses TRBV7-8 and TRBJ1-5; D gene unclear. The CDR3 runs 18 residues. V gave up 6 bases and J gave up 0 bases, with 21 bases separating them. From germline, CDR1 is SGHVS and CDR2 FQNEAQ.

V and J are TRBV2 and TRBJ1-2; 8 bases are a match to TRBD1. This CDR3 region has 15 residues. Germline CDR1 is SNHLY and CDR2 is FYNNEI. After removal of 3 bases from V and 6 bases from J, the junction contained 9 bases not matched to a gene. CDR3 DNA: TGTGCCAGCAGTGACGGCTCAGGGGGCTTTCATGGCTACACCTTC. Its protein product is CASSDGSGGFHGYTF.

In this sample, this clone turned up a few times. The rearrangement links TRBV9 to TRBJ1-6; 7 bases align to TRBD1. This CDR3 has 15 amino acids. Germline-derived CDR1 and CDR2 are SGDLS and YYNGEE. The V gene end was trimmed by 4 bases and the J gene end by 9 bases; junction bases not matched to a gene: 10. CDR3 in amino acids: CASSPRQGESSPLHF. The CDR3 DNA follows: TGTGCCAGCAGCCCCAGACAGGGCGAAAGTTCACCCCTCCACTTT.